This T cell receptor beta chain was identified in a study of blood T cell repertoires in COVID-19. Study information: The samples span acute and convalescent COVID-19 from the United States, Italy and Spain. PBMCs, B-cell-depleted T cells, or T cells were the source of the cDNA or gDNA that made up the material.

As handled by the study authors: Amplifying reference gene primers gave estimates of nucleated cell counts. The table came from immunoSEQ multiplex PCR; TCRdb's copy has only in-frame clones and leaves some out. V, J and clone size derive from that table, while D and trimming were established from the DNA sequence. Of tens of thousands of clones in the sample, roughly 87% were seen once. The receptor was isolated from a man aged 45-65 years with active or convalescent COVID-19. Input material: peripheral blood.

The CDR3 region is CASSAQGDTQYF. The CDR3 DNA sequence: TGTGCCAGCAGCGCACAGGGAGATACGCAGTATTTT. This rearrangement joins TRBV6-5 to TRBJ2-3; tentative D call: TRBD1 (6 bases). This CDR3 comprises 12 residues. Trimming left V 6 bases short and J 5 bases short, with 9 bases between. Per the germline V gene, CDR1 is MNHEY and CDR2 is SVGAGI.